These T cell receptor beta chains were read from a single sample in a study of immune evolution from preneoplasia to lung adenocarcinoma. The repertoire was sequenced with immunoSEQ multiplex PCR; TCRdb's copy has only in-frame clones and lacks some. The data contain several thousand clones, around 80% of them singletons. Sequenced material: FFPE adjacent normal lung tissue. All receptors come from a person between 65 and 79 years old with lung adenocarcinoma. Both conserved end residues are part of each CDR3. Fields, in order: clone size, J gene, V gene, D gene, CDR3 protein, CDR3 DNA. The D gene is left open where the match is weak. For some rows the clone size is stated as once, few or many, or as a class when expanded; others skip it.

few | TRBJ2-7 | TRBV28 | NA | CASSLNWGPTSYEQYF | TGTGCCAGCAGTTTAAATTGGGGACCTACCTCATACGAGCAGTACTTC
NA | TRBJ1-1 | TRBV6-1 | NA | CASSEWRGTNTEAFF | TGTGCCAGCAGTGAATGGAGGGGCACGAACACTGAAGCTTTCTTT
once | TRBJ2-1 | TRBV7-9 | NA | CASSSRGGGTYNEQFF | TGTGCCAGCAGCTCAAGAGGGGGAGGGACCTACAATGAGCAGTTCTTC
once | TRBJ1-1 | TRBV9 | TRBD1 | CASSLHRGEAFF | TGTGCCAGCAGCCTTCACAGGGGGGAAGCTTTCTTT
NA | TRBJ1-2 | TRBV5-6 | NA | CASSLPLDSLYGYTF | TGTGCCAGCAGCCTCCCCCTTGACAGCTTATATGGCTACACCTTC
NA | TRBJ2-3 | TRBV4-1 | TRBD2 | CASSQVLAGGIDTQYF | TGCGCCAGCAGCCAAGTACTGGCGGGGGGGATAGATACGCAGTATTTT
few | TRBJ2-2 | TRBV7-6 | TRBD2 | CASSLGLAGGSGELFF | TGTGCCAGCAGCTTAGGCCTAGCGGGAGGCTCCGGGGAGCTGTTTTTT
NA | TRBJ1-5 | TRBV28 | NA | CASRNIAGGPNQPQHF | TGTGCCAGCAGGAACATTGCGGGGGGCCCCAATCAGCCCCAGCATTTT
NA | TRBJ2-3 | TRBV4-2 | TRBD2 | CASSQELIGGTTDTQYF | TGTGCCAGCAGCCAAGAACTCATCGGGGGGACCACAGATACGCAGTATTTT
medium-sized | TRBJ2-1 | TRBV9 | TRBD2 | CASSTRTSAVNNEQFF | TGTGCCAGCAGCACTCGAACTAGCGCGGTGAACAATGAGCAGTTCTTC
NA | TRBJ2-5 | TRBV29-1 | NA | CSPETEVQETQYF | TGCAGCCCTGAGACTGAGGTACAAGAGACCCAGTACTTC
NA | TRBJ2-7 | TRBV29-1 | TRBD1 | CSGRGQGAGEQYF | TGCAGCGGCCGTGGACAGGGGGCTGGCGAGCAGTACTTC
NA | TRBJ1-6 | TRBV11-2 | NA | CASSYGQLNSPLHF | TGTGCCAGCAGCTACGGACAGCTTAATTCACCCCTCCACTTT
NA | TRBJ1-4 | TRBV6-7 | NA | CASRQPRGSRRGHNTNEKLFF | TGTGCCAGCAGGCAACCTCGGGGCTCCCGTAGGGGCCATAATACTAATGAAAAACTGTTTTTT
NA | TRBJ1-6 | TRBV6-4 | NA | CASRDSSLNSPLHF | TGTGCCAGCAGGGACAGCTCCCTCAATTCACCCCTCCACTTT
NA | TRBJ2-1 | TRBV29-1 | TRBD2 | CSVEGLAGSSYNEQFF | TGCAGCGTTGAAGGACTAGCGGGGAGCTCCTACAATGAGCAGTTCTTC
NA | TRBJ1-6 | TRBV28 | NA | CASGGSGTGALNSPLHF | TGTGCCAGCGGGGGGTCGGGCACGGGGGCGCTTAATTCACCCCTCCACTTT
NA | TRBJ1-3 | TRBV9 | NA | CASSVVGAGNTIYF | TGTGCCAGCAGCGTAGTGGGGGCTGGAAACACCATATATTTT
NA | TRBJ1-5 | TRBV19 | TRBD1 | CASSIDLTGDNQPQHF | TGTGCCAGTAGTATAGATCTAACAGGGGACAATCAGCCCCAGCATTTT
NA | TRBJ2-3 | TRBV4-2 | NA | CASSLTQGLGSTDTQYF | TGTGCCAGCAGCCTAACACAAGGACTGGGGAGCACAGATACGCAGTATTTT
NA | TRBJ2-7 | TRBV11-2 | NA | CASSKSRGRSYEQYF | TGTGCCAGCAGCAAATCCCGGGGCCGCTCCTACGAGCAGTACTTC
NA | TRBJ2-1 | TRBV7-6 | NA | CASSNYANEQFF | TGTGCCAGCAGCAACTATGCCAATGAGCAGTTCTTC
few | TRBJ2-3 | TRBV19 | NA | CASRRGRTDTQYF | TGTGCCAGTAGACGGGGGCGCACAGATACGCAGTATTTT
NA | TRBJ2-3 | TRBV30 | TRBD2 | CAWSQGLAGGHGTDTQYF | TGTGCCTGGAGTCAGGGACTAGCGGGGGGGCATGGAACAGATACGCAGTATTTT
NA | TRBJ1-2 | TRBV11-2 | NA | CASSNLRDYGYTF | TGTGCCAGCAGCAACCTTCGGGACTATGGCTACACCTTC
NA | TRBJ1-2 | TRBV28 | TRBD1 | CASRGSGTGVSGYTF | TGTGCCAGCAGAGGATCCGGGACAGGGGTGTCGGGCTACACCTTC
NA | TRBJ2-3 | TRBV11-3 | NA | CASSGGSSRADTQYF | TGTGCCAGCAGCGGCGGGTCTAGCCGCGCAGATACGCAGTATTTT
NA | TRBJ1-1 | TRBV11-2 | TRBD1 | CASSLSTGAYTTEAFF | TGTGCCAGCAGCTTATCCACAGGGGCCTATACGACTGAAGCTTTCTTT
NA | TRBJ2-3 | TRBV6-1 | TRBD2 | CASSRLAGGADTQYF | TGTGCCAGCAGTAGACTAGCGGGGGGGGCGGATACGCAGTATTTT
NA | TRBJ2-1 | TRBV7-6 | NA | CASSLETFFSSYNEQFF | TGTGCCAGCAGCTTAGAAACCTTTTTCAGCTCCTACAATGAGCAGTTCTTC
NA | TRBJ2-3 | TRBV5-1 | TRBD1 | CASSLVGTDSSTDTQYF | TGCGCCAGCAGCTTGGTTGGGACAGATTCTAGCACAGATACGCAGTATTTT
NA | TRBJ1-3 | TRBV6-6 | NA | CASSYLFTGIGNTIYF | TGTGCCAGCAGTTACTTGTTCACAGGGATAGGAAACACCATATATTTT
NA | TRBJ2-7 | TRBV6-6 | NA | CASSYYGPYEQYF | TGTGCCAGCAGTTACTACGGACCCTACGAGCAGTACTTC
NA | TRBJ2-7 | TRBV7-9 | NA | CASSPPAGTSGEQYF | TGTGCCAGCAGCCCACCCGCAGGGACCTCGGGGGAGCAGTACTTC
few | TRBJ2-7 | TRBV7-2 | NA | CASSLGRQERYEQYF | TGTGCCAGCAGCTTAGGTCGCCAGGAGCGCTACGAGCAGTACTTC
few | TRBJ1-1 | TRBV5-1 | NA | CASSWGAGNTEAFF | TGCGCCAGCAGTTGGGGCGCTGGGAACACTGAAGCTTTCTTT
NA | TRBJ2-1 | TRBV19 | TRBD2 | CASSPGTSGAYNEQFF | TGTGCCAGTAGTCCCGGGACTAGCGGGGCCTACAATGAGCAGTTCTTC
NA | TRBJ2-5 | TRBV2 | NA | CASSQDSPPMAQYF | TGTGCCAGCAGTCAAGACAGCCCTCCGATGGCCCAGTACTTC
NA | TRBJ2-7 | TRBV11-2 | TRBD1 | CASSPRTGAAYEQYF | TGTGCCAGCAGCCCACGGACAGGGGCGGCCTACGAGCAGTACTTC
NA | TRBJ2-2 | TRBV19 | NA | CASNQQRNTGELFF | TGTGCCAGTAATCAGCAAAGGAACACCGGGGAGCTGTTTTTT
NA | TRBJ1-6 | TRBV7-9 | NA | CASSLNNENSPLHF | TGTGCCAGCAGCCTAAACAACGAAAATTCACCCCTCCACTTT
NA | TRBJ1-1 | TRBV29-1 | TRBD1 | CSVSPDRVRAGAFF | TGCAGCGTGTCCCCGGACAGGGTTCGGGCCGGGGCTTTCTTT
few | TRBJ1-4 | TRBV25-1 | NA | CASSNRAGGEKLFF | TGTGCCAGCAGTAACAGGGCTGGAGGGGAAAAACTGTTTTTT
NA | TRBJ1-5 | TRBV30 | NA | CAWSGEGNQPQHF | TGTGCCTGGAGTGGGGAAGGCAATCAGCCCCAGCATTTT
NA | TRBJ2-1 | TRBV30 | NA | CAWSVSAARGEQFF | TGTGCCTGGAGTGTTTCAGCGGCTCGGGGTGAGCAGTTCTTC
NA | TRBJ2-3 | TRBV25-1 | NA | CASSESQLDTQYF | TGTGCCAGCAGTGAATCGCAACTGGATACGCAGTATTTT